The 22 T cell receptor beta chains reported below all come from one sample, sequenced in a study of T cells after yellow fever vaccination. TCRdb re-derived calls from the 5' RACE reads in MiXCR, one entry per CDR3 protein. The sample holds fewer than 350,000 distinct CDR3 sequences, approximately 4% seen once. The sample consisted of PBMCs, taken 15 days after the yellow fever booster vaccination. The source is a man between 18 and 29 years old who received the YFV17D yellow fever vaccine.

There are many counts of this clonotype. This chain joins TRBV9 and TRBJ2-5; TRBD1 agrees at 7 bases. The CDR3 is made up of 13 amino acids. V dropped 2 bases and J dropped 5; count of bases not matched to a gene: 3. In germline, CDR1 is SGDLS, CDR2 YYNGEE. This CDR3 is CASSVSQGETQYF. CDR3 nucleotides: TGTGCCAGCAGCGTCTCACAGGGGGAGACCCAGTACTTC.

In this sample, this clonotype turned up a few times. The V gene is TRBV9, the J gene TRBJ2-3; D might be TRBD1 (6 bases). This CDR3 has 16 amino acids. Germline lookup yields CDR1 SGDLS and CDR2 YYNGEE. Trimming pared 4 bases from V and 2 bases from J, leaving 17 bases between. Here the CDR3 reads CASSPDGTLYTDTQYF. CDR3 DNA: TGTGCCAGCAGCCCAGATGGGACATTATACACAGATACGCAGTATTTT. Filled out from reference TRBV9 and TRBJ2-3, the complete variable domain reads DSGVTQTPKHLITATGQRVTLRCSPRSGDLSVYWYQQSLDQGLQFLIQYYNGEERAKGNILERFSAQQFPDLHSELNLSSLELGDSALYFCASSPDGTLYTDTQYFGPGTRLTVL.

This clonotype was observed a few times. CDR3 region: CASSLESGRKTQYF. In nucleotides, the CDR3 is TGTGCCAGCAGCTTAGAATCCGGGAGGAAGACCCAGTACTTC. This rearrangement joins TRBV7-2 to TRBJ2-5; 7 bases map to TRBD2. Looked up from germline, CDR1 is SGHTA and CDR2 is FQGNSA. V trimming: 1 base; J trimming: 6 bases; junction bases outside the gene matches: 5. This CDR3 comprises 14 residues.

This chain uses TRBV12-3 or TRBV12-4 with TRBJ1-1; D may be TRBD1 (5 bases). V lost 2 bases and J 1 base, leaving 17 bases between the germline ends. The CDR3 spans 17 residues. Here the CDR3 reads CASSLSGRVIQNTEAFF. The CDR3 DNA follows: TGTGCCAGCAGTTTATCGGGCAGGGTGATCCAGAACACTGAAGCTTTCTTT.

This clonotype has only a few counts. The chain's CDR3 is CATRIQPNTEAFF. As DNA, the CDR3 is TGTGCCACCCGAATCCAGCCCAACACTGAAGCTTTCTTT. The rearrangement uses TRBV28 and TRBJ1-1; D not certain. CDR1 and CDR2 from the germline V gene are MDHEN and SYDVKM. V lost 10 bases and J 2 bases, leaving 14 bases between the germline ends. This CDR3 is built from 13 residues.

This clonotype was seen many times. The J gene is TRBJ2-3, the V gene TRBV9; D might be TRBD1 (6 bases). The CDR3 is 15 residues long. V dropped 0 bases and J dropped 3 bases, with 11 bases sitting between them. Germline-derived CDR1 and CDR2 are SGDLS and YYNGEE. CDR3 protein: CASSVGQGLTDTQYF. The DNA of the CDR3 is TGTGCCAGCAGCGTAGGGCAGGGGCTGACAGATACGCAGTATTTT.

This clonotype was recorded many times. The chain is built from TRBV12-3 or TRBV12-4 and TRBJ1-2; possible D gene TRBD1, 6 bases. The length of the CDR3 is 13 residues. V was shortened by 6 bases and J by 8 bases, with 16 bases between the two germline ends. The CDR3 protein is CASSSGTPLGYTF. The CDR3 DNA reads as TGTGCCAGCAGCTCCGGGACACCATTGGGCTACACCTTC.

This clonotype was seen repeatedly, ten times or more. The chain combines TRBV4-3 with TRBJ1-4; D possibly corresponds to TRBD1 (5 bases). V was trimmed by 4 bases and J by 4 bases, leaving 16 bases between them. CDR1 and CDR2 (germline): LGHNA, YSLEER. The CDR3 has 16 amino acids. CDR3 coding DNA: TGCGCCAGCAGCCCAAACGAGGGGTCGGGTAATGAAAAACTGTTTTTT. Its protein is CASSPNEGSGNEKLFF.

This clonotype was seen at least ten times. V is TRBV20-1 and J is TRBJ1-2, with 11 bases lining up with TRBD1. The CDR3 spans 14 residues. V shed 5 bases, J shed 3 bases, and the junction held 5 bases outside the gene matches. The germline V gene encodes CDR1 DFQATT and CDR2 SNEGSKA (reference sequence). CDR3 amino acids: CSARTGGADYGYTF. CDR3 DNA: TGCAGTGCTCGGACAGGGGGCGCGGACTATGGCTACACCTTC.

This clonotype has only a few counts. In DNA form, the CDR3 reads TGTGCCAGCTCACCACCGGGAGCCGCAGATACGCAGTATTTT. Its protein product is CASSPPGAADTQYF. The V gene is TRBV18, the J gene TRBJ2-3, with a weak D call TRBD2 (5 bases). CDR3 size: 14 residues. CDR1 and CDR2 (germline): KGHSH, LQKENI. The V and J ends lost 0 bases and 4 bases respectively, with 8 bases between them.

J is TRBJ1-1 and V is TRBV11-2; 8 bases fit TRBD1. Germline V gene data show CDR1 as SGHAT and CDR2 as FQNNGV. Trimming at V came to 5 bases and at J to 5 bases, leaving 10 bases not matched to a gene. This CDR3 contains 15 residues. CDR3 bases: TGTGCCAGCAGCGCCCGGGACAGGCGGAGGACTGAAGCTTTCTTT. Protein: CASSARDRRRTEAFF.

The chain recombines TRBV30 with TRBJ2-3; 8 nucleotides align to TRBD2. CDR1 is GTSNPN, CDR2 SVGIG, per germline (reference sequence). Trimming at V came to 4 bases and at J to 6 bases, leaving 6 bases not matched to a gene. The CDR3 totals 13 residues. CDR3 in amino acids: CAWNRGGRDTQYF. Written as DNA, the CDR3 is TGTGCCTGGAACCGGGGGGGCCGGGATACGCAGTATTTT.

This clonotype is medium-sized. The chain has TRBV6-6 and TRBJ2-5, with D tentatively TRBD2 (5 bases). The V end lost 2 bases, the J end lost 2 bases, and 12 bases lay between the germline ends. The CDR3 runs 15 residues. Germline CDR1 MNHNY, CDR2 SVGAGI (reference sequence). CDR3 sequence reads: CASSYLRTVQETQYF. CDR3 sequence (DNA): TGTGCCAGCAGTTACCTCCGGACTGTACAAGAGACCCAGTACTTC.

This clonotype was recorded at least ten times. V usage is TRBV29-1 and J usage is TRBJ2-3; D may correspond to TRBD1 or TRBD2 (5 bases each). Germline V gives CDR1 SQVTM, CDR2 ANQGSEA. The germline V and J ends were trimmed by 5 bases and 2 bases, with 14 bases remaining between them. The CDR3 length is 14 residues. The CDR3 DNA sequence: TGCAGCGTTCTGGGGCTAGCATCCACAGATACGCAGTATTTT. Its translation: CSVLGLASTDTQYF.

This chain links TRBV7-9 with TRBJ1-2; no clear D. Per germline, CDR1 SEHNR and CDR2 FQNEAQ (reference sequence). The CDR3 totals 15 residues. The V and J ends lost 2 bases and 8 bases respectively, with 18 bases between them. As DNA, the CDR3 is TGTGCCAGCAGCTTACAGGTCGGGCCTTTCTGGGGCTACACCTTC. As protein: CASSLQVGPFWGYTF.

This clonotype was seen more than once but under ten times. The chain has TRBV12-3 or TRBV12-4 and TRBJ2-3, with a possible D match to TRBD1 (6 bases). Trimming took 4 bases from V and 5 from J, leaving 13 bases between them. This CDR3 contains 14 residues. The CDR3 coding sequence is TGTGCCAGCAGTTCATACGGACAGAGAGATACGCAGTATTTT. Residues: CASSSYGQRDTQYF.

This chain links TRBV6-5 with TRBJ2-2; D perhaps matches TRBD1 (5 bases). Trimming left V 7 bases short and J 6 bases short, with 12 bases between. This CDR3 is built from 13 residues. CDR1 and CDR2 (germline): MNHEY, SVGAGI. Here the CDR3 reads CASTRAEAGELFF. The CDR3 DNA is TGTGCCAGCACCAGGGCGGAAGCCGGGGAGCTGTTTTTT.

This clonotype was seen a handful of times. The chain's CDR3 is CASSFWDSVSYEQYF. The CDR3 DNA follows: TGTGCCAGCAGCTTTTGGGACAGCGTTTCCTACGAGCAGTACTTC. V gene TRBV7-2 combines with J gene TRBJ2-7, with 7 bases fitting TRBD1. V shed 3 bases, J shed 1 base, and the junction held 6 bases outside the gene matches. The CDR3 extends over 15 amino acids. Germline V CDR1 and CDR2: SGHTA, FQGNSA.

This chain connects TRBV10-3 to TRBJ2-1, with TRBD2 identical over 12 bases. Germline CDR1 reads ENHRY; CDR2 reads SYGVKD. After removal of 6 bases from V and 5 bases from J, the junction contained 2 bases not matched to a gene. The CDR3 consists of 14 residues. This CDR3 is CAIRGLAGNNEQFF. In nucleotides, the CDR3 is TGTGCCATCAGGGGACTAGCGGGTAACAATGAGCAGTTCTTC.

Ten or more counts support this clonotype. The rearrangement uses TRBV4-1 and TRBJ1-1, with TRBD1 identical over 7 bases. The CDR3 loop spans 13 amino acids. The germline CDR1 and CDR2 sequences are MGHRA and YSYEKL. The V and J ends lost 2 bases and 8 bases, in that order; junction bases with no gene match: 5. The CDR3 coding sequence is TGCGCCAGCAGCCAATTTCACAGGGGAGAAGCTTTCTTT. Translating it yields CASSQFHRGEAFF.

At least ten counts were recorded for this clonotype. CDR3 DNA: TGTGCCAGCACCACCGCCTCGGACAATGAGCAGTTCTTC. Translating it yields CASTTASDNEQFF. The chain recombines TRBV2 with TRBJ2-1; the D is unclear. The V end was cut by 7 bases, the J end by 5 bases, with 12 bases between. The CDR3 covers 13 residues. Per germline, CDR1 SNHLY and CDR2 FYNNEI.

This clonotype was counted at least ten times. The chain recombines TRBV5-6 with TRBJ2-1; weak D call: TRBD2 (5 bases). The V end was cut by 0 bases, the J end by 5 bases, with 9 bases between. The germline gives CDR1 SGHDT, CDR2 YYEEEE. CDR3 length: 14 residues. CDR3 in amino acids: CASSLVASHNEQFF. The CDR3 DNA reads TGTGCCAGCAGCTTGGTAGCGTCCCACAATGAGCAGTTCTTC.